The rows below give T cell receptor beta chains drawn from one sample of a study of cytomegalovirus exposure and HLA in healthy donors. Sequencing was performed with immunoSEQ multiplex PCR; in TCRdb, only in-frame clones are kept and a portion is missing. This table holds approximately 120,000 clones, 85% to 90% found once. The specimen was PBMCs. These receptors came from a woman aged 18 to 35 in good health and CMV-seronegative. The CDR3 runs from the conserved cysteine through the conserved F or W. D genes are given only for firm matches. The listing skips clone size in some rows; elsewhere it reads once, few, many or a size class.

size,V,J,D,CDR3
-,TRBV7-9,TRBJ1-2,TRBD1,CASSIWTGEEVYGYTF
-,TRBV27,TRBJ1-2,-,CASSLMARPVYGYTF
-,TRBV6-5,TRBJ1-1,-,CASSYSTQVFTEAFF
once,TRBV30,TRBJ1-5,-,CAWSVQVNQPQHF
-,TRBV13,TRBJ1-1,-,CASSLSPRPVPEAFF
-,TRBV5-1,TRBJ2-7,TRBD1,CASSFSAQGLTYEQYF
-,TRBV4-3,TRBJ1-2,-,CASSQRRIQGEGGYTF
-,TRBV28,TRBJ1-4,-,CASSLRGIGATNEKLFF
-,TRBV4-1,TRBJ2-3,TRBD2,CASSLSGGAADTQYF
-,TRBV25-1,TRBJ2-7,-,CASSTRGNEQYF
-,TRBV30,TRBJ2-7,-,CAWCEGRGFSEQYF
few,TRBV29-1,TRBJ1-1,-,CSVQYTEAFF
-,TRBV9,TRBJ2-7,-,CASSVAPWSNDGYEQYF
-,TRBV11-2,TRBJ1-1,-,CASSLSMNTEAFF
-,TRBV9,TRBJ2-1,-,CASSTISAMNEQFF